The T cell receptor beta chain described here comes from a study of OX40 agonist ivuxolimab in advanced cancers. About the research overall: Patients were dosed intravenously with ivuxolimab at 0.01 to 10 mg/kg every 2 weeks. General observations from the study: Clonal expansion was seen in CD4+ and CD8+ blood T cells by week 6 at 0.1 to 3.0 mg/kg.

Repertoires were generated with immunoSEQ multiplex PCR, while TCRdb's copy carries only in-frame clones and drops some. The data hold roughly 98,000 clones, with about 80% observed a single time. A word on this clone: Its specificity is unknown.

This CDR3 is 14 amino acids long. J gave up 8 bases and V 3 bases, and 5 bases lay outside the gene matches. Germline values: CDR1 SNHLY, CDR2 FYNNEI. The sequence was collected from an adult with an advanced solid tumor such as melanoma, head and neck, liver or kidney cancer. The sample in question was CD4+ or CD8+ T cells sorted from blood, obtained in a trial of the OX40 agonist ivuxolimab. V usage is TRBV2 and J usage is TRBJ1-4, with 8 bases that match TRBD1. The CDR3 protein is CASSDQGAGEKLFF. CDR3 DNA sequence: TGTGCCAGCAGTGACCAGGGGGCAGGCGAAAAACTGTTTTTT.